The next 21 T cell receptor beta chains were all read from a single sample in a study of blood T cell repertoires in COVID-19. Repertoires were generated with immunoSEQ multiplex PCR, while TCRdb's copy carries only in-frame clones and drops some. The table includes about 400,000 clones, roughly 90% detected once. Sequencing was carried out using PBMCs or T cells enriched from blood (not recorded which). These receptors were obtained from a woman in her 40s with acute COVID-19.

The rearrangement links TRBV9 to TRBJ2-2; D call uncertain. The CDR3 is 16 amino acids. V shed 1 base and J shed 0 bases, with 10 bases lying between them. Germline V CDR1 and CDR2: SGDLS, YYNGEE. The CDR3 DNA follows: TGTGCCAGCAGCGTACGGGTGGCCGCGAACACCGGGGAGCTGTTTTTT. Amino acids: CASSVRVAANTGELFF.

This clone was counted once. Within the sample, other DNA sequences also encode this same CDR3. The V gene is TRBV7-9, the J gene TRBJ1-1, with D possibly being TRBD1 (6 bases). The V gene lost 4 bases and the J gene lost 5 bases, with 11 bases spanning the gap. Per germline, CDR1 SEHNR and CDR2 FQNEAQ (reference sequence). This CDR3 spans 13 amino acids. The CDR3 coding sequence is TGTGCCAGCAGCTCAGGGGTTGGGACTGAAGCTTTCTTT. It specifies CASSSGVGTEAFF.

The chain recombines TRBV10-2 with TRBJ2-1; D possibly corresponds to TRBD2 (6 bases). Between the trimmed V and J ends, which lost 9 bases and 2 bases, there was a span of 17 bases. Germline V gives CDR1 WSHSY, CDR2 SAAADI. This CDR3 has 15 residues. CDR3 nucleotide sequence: TGCGCCAGTAGTATGTACGGGGGACCCTACAATGAGCAGTTCTTC. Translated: CASSMYGGPYNEQFF.

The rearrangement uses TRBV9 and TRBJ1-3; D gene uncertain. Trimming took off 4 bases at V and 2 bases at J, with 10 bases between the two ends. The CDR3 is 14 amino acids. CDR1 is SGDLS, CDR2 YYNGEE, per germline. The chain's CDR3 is CASSPGGTGNTIYF. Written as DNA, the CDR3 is TGTGCCAGCAGCCCTGGCGGGACTGGAAACACCATATATTTT. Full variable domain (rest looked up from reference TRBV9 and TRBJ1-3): DSGVTQTPKHLITATGQRVTLRCSPRSGDLSVYWYQQSLDQGLQFLIQYYNGEERAKGNILERFSAQQFPDLHSELNLSSLELGDSALYFCASSPGGTGNTIYFGEGSWLTVV.

CDR3 protein: CSASLGGSTNEKLFF. The DNA of the CDR3 is TGCAGTGCTAGTTTAGGAGGTTCAACTAATGAAAAACTGTTTTTT. The chain carries TRBV20-1 and TRBJ1-4, with D unclear. Trimming stripped 3 bases from V and 0 bases from J, with 11 bases between. Germline V gene data show CDR1 as DFQATT and CDR2 as SNEGSKA (reference sequence). CDR3 length equals 15 residues.

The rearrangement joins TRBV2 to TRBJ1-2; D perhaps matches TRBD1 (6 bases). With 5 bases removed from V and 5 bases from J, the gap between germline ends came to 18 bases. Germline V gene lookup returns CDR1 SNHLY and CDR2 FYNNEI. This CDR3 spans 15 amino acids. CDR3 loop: CASSTGFLHEYGYTF. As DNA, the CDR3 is TGTGCCAGCAGTACAGGGTTTCTCCACGAGTATGGCTACACCTTC.

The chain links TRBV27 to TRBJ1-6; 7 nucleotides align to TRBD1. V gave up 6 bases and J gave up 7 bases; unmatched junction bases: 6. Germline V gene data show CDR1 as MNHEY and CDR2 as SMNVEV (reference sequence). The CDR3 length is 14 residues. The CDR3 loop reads CASRYRGWNSPLHF. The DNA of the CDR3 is TGTGCCAGCAGGTACAGGGGTTGGAATTCACCCCTCCACTTT.

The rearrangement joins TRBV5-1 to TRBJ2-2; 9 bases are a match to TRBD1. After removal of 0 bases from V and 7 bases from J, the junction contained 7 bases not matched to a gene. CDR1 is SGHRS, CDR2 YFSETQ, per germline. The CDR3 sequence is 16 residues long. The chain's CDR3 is CASSLEGQGFIGELFF. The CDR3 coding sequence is TGCGCCAGCAGCTTGGAGGGACAGGGTTTTATCGGGGAGCTGTTTTTT.

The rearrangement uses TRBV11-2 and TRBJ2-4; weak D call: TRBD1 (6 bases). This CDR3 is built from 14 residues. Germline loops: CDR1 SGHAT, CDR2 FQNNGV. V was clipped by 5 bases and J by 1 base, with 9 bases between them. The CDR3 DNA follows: TGTGCCAGCAGCCCAGACAGGGCCAAAAACATTCAGTACTTC. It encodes CASSPDRAKNIQYF.

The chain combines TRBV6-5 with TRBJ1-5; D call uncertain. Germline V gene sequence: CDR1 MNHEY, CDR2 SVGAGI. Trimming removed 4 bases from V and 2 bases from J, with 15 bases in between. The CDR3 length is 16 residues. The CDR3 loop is CASSSDIHGGNQPQHF. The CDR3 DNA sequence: TGTGCCAGCAGTTCCGATATACATGGAGGCAATCAGCCCCAGCATTTT.

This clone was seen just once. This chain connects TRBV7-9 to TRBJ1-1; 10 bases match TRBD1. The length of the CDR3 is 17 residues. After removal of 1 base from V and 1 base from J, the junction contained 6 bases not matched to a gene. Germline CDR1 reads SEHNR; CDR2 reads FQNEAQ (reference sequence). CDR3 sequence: CASSLVGTGDQNTEAFF. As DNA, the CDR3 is TGTGCCAGCAGCTTAGTTGGGACAGGGGACCAGAACACTGAAGCTTTCTTT.

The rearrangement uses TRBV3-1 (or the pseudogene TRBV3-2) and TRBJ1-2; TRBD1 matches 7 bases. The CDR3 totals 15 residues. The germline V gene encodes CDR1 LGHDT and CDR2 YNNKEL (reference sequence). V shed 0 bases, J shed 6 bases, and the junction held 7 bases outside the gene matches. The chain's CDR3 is CASSQDFTGVDGYTF. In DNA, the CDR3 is TGTGCCAGCAGCCAAGACTTTACAGGGGTTGATGGCTACACCTTC.

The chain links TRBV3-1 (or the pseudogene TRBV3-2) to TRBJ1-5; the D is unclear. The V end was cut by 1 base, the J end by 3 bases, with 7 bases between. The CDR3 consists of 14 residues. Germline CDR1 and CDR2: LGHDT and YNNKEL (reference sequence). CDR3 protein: CASSQGGLNQPQHF. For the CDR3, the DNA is TGTGCCAGCAGCCAAGGAGGCCTCAATCAGCCCCAGCATTTT.

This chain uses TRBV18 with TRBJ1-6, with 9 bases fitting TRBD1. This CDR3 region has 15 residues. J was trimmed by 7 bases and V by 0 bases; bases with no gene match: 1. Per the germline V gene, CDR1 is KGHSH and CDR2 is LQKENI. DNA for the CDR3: TGTGCCAGCTCACCACCGGGGACAGGGAATTCACCCCTCCACTTT. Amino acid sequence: CASSPPGTGNSPLHF.

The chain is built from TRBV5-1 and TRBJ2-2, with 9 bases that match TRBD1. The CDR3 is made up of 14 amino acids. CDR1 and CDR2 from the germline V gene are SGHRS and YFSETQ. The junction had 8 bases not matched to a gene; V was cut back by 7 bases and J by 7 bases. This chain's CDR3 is CASYGQGRIGELFF. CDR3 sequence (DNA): TGCGCCAGCTATGGACAGGGGCGGATCGGGGAGCTGTTTTTT.

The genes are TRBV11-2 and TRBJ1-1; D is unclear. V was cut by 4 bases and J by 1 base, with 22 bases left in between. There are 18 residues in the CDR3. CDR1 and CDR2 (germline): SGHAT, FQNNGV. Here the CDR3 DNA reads TGTGCCAGCAGCTCCCCAATAGTCGGGAAGGACTCGAACACTGAAGCTTTCTTT. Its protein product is CASSSPIVGKDSNTEAFF.

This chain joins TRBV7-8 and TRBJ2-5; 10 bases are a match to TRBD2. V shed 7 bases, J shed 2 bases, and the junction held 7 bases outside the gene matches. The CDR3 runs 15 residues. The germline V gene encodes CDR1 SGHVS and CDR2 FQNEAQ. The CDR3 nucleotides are TGTGCCAGCATCCTCCTAGCGGGGGATCAAGAGACCCAGTACTTC. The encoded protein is CASILLAGDQETQYF.

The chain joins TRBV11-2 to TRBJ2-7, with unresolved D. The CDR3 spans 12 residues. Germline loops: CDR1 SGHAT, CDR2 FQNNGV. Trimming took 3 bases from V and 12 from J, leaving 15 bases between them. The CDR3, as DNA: TGTGCCAGCAGCTTGGTCACTCTAGGCGGGTACTTC. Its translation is CASSLVTLGGYF.

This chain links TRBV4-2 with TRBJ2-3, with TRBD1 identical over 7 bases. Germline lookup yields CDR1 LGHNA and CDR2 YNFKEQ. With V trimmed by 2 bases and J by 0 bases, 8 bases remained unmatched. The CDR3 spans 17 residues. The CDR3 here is CASSQYSGGTSTDTQYF. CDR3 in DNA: TGTGCCAGCAGCCAATATTCAGGGGGTACTAGCACAGATACGCAGTATTTT.

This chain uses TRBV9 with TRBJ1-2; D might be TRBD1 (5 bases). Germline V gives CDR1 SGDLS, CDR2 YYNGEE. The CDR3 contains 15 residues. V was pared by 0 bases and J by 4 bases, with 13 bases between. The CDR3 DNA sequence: TGTGCCAGCAGCGTAGGGGGCTTAGACCCCTATGGCTACACCTTC. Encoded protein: CASSVGGLDPYGYTF.

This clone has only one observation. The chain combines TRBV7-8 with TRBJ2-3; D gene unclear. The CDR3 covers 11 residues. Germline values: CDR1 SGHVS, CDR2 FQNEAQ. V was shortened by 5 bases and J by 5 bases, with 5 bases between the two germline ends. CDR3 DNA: TGTGCCAGCAGCCCGGTAGATACGCAGTATTTT. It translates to CASSPVDTQYF.